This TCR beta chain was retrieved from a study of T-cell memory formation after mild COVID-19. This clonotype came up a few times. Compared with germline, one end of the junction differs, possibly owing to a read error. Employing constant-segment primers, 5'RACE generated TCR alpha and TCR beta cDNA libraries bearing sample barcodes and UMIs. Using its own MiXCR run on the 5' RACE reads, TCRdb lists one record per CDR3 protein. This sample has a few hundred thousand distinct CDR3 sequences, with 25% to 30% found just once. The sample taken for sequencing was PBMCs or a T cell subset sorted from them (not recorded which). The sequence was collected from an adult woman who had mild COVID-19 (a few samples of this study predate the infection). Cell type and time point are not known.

The CDR3 reads CAIRGTGSLHF. The CDR3 DNA reads as TGTGCCATCAGAGGGACAGGAAGTTTGCACTTC. This sequence joins TRBV10-3 and TRBJ2-7; 8 bases fit TRBD1. Looked up from germline, CDR1 is ENHRY and CDR2 is SYGVKD. The CDR3 has 11 residues.